The sequence of this T cell receptor (beta chain) was determined in a study of blood T cell repertoires in COVID-19. Study in general: Sites across the United States, Italy and Spain contributed samples from acute and convalescent COVID-19.

Assay: immunoSEQ multiplex PCR; the TCRdb copy retains only in-frame clones and omits some. This sample yields 450,000 to 600,000 clones, of which roughly 87% are seen a single time; 0.7% belongs to the top ten. Participants' reported clinical history set cohort assignment. The germline CDR1 and CDR2 sequences are MRHNA and SNTAGT. The V and J ends lost 4 bases and 6 bases respectively, with 13 bases between them. The CDR3 totals 15 residues. This TCR was recovered from a woman younger than 35 who had recovered from COVID-19. The sequenced sample was PBMCs or T cells enriched from blood (not recorded which). The genes are TRBV6-4 and TRBJ1-6; possibly TRBD1 for D (5 bases). The CDR3 loop is CASSASEGSNSPLHF. CDR3 nucleotides: TGTGCCAGCAGTGCCTCGGAGGGGAGTAATTCACCCCTCCACTTT.